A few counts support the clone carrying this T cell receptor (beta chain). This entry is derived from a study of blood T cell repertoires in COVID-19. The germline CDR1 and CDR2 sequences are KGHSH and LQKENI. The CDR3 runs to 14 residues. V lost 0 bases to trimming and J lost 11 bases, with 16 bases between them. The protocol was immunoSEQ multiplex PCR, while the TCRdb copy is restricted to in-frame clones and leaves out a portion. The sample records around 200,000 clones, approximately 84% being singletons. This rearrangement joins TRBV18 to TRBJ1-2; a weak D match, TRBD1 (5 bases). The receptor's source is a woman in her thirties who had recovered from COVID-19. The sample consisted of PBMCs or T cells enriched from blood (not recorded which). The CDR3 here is CASSPPTAGMYYTF. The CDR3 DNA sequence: TGTGCCAGCTCACCACCGACGGCAGGGATGTATTACACCTTC.